The 2 T cell receptor beta chains below come from one sample, sequenced in a study of preoperative IRX-2 immunotherapy in early breast cancer. The data were produced by immunoSEQ multiplex PCR, yet TCRdb's version contains in-frame clones alone and is incomplete. The sample records about 32,000 clones, roughly four fifths being singletons. Treatment meaning: preoperative locoregional IRX-2 cytokine immunotherapy. The sample consisted of lymph node tissue, taken from a patient treated with IRX-2 immunotherapy. The receptors were sampled from a human donor with breast cancer.

V usage is TRBV5-1 and J usage is TRBJ2-6; D not certain. This CDR3 is built from 15 residues. Trimming removed 2 bases at V and 0 bases at J, with 6 bases between. Per the germline V gene, CDR1 is SGHRS and CDR2 is YFSETQ. Here the CDR3 reads CASSFFSSGANVLTF. As DNA, the CDR3 is TGCGCCAGCAGCTTTTTTAGCTCTGGGGCCAACGTCCTGACTTTC.

The chain links TRBV30 to TRBJ1-1; tentative D call: TRBD1 (6 bases). This CDR3 contains 14 residues. V lost 3 bases to trimming and J lost 5 bases, with 16 bases between them. The germline V gene has CDR1 GTSNPN and CDR2 SVGIG (reference sequence). The DNA for the CDR3 is TGTGCCTGGAGCCCCCTTGAGGGGGTAACTGAAGCTTTCTTT. Its translation is CAWSPLEGVTEAFF.